The 8 T cell receptor beta chains below come from one sample, sequenced in a study of blood T cell repertoires in COVID-19 (dated by TCRdb to about 2020). Library preparation was by the immunoSEQ multiplex PCR assay. TCRdb carries this immuneACCESS record with in-frame sequences only. Its versions omit some clonotypes, under half of them owing to an unresolved V gene in the studies checked, with the rest unexplained. The sample records 250,000 or so clones, around nine tenths of which are singletons. About 1% of the sample belongs to the ten largest clones. Sequenced input: peripheral blood. The receptors were sampled from a woman between 40 and 55 years old who had recovered from COVID-19.

The genes are TRBV15 and TRBJ2-7, with a weak D call TRBD2 (6 bases). With 0 bases removed from V and 2 bases from J, the gap between germline ends came to 8 bases. From germline, CDR1 is LNHNV and CDR2 YYDKDF (reference sequence). The CDR3 is 14 residues long. In nucleotides, the CDR3 is TGTGCCACCAGCAGAGATTGGGGGGCCTACGAGCAGTACTTC. Its translation is CATSRDWGAYEQYF.

This clone came up once. The chain recombines TRBV6-5 with TRBJ2-5, with a weak D call TRBD1 (5 bases). Trimming removed 6 bases from V and 5 bases from J, with 16 bases in between. Germline values: CDR1 MNHEY, CDR2 SVGAGI. The CDR3 is made up of 14 amino acids. The CDR3 reads CASSAGGAWETQYF. The CDR3 nucleotides read TGTGCCAGCAGCGCCGGTGGGGCCTGGGAGACCCAGTACTTC.

The chain joins TRBV24-1 to TRBJ1-5; D is ambiguous. The CDR3 totals 13 residues. Looked up from germline, CDR1 is KGHDR and CDR2 is SFDVKD. Trimming removed 10 bases at V and 3 bases at J, with 12 bases between. CDR3 bases: TGTGCCACGGAAGGACTCGCCAATCAGCCCCAGCATTTT. Protein product: CATEGLANQPQHF.

J is TRBJ2-4 and V is TRBV21-1; TRBD2, the table's D call, lacks a check against the DNA. TRBV21-1 is a known pseudogene. The CDR3 covers 19 residues. This CDR3 reads CASSKAPLAGPLAKNIQYF. Written as DNA, the CDR3 is TGTGCCAGCAGCAAAGCCCCACTAGCGGGACCCTTAGCCAAAAACATTCAGTACTTC.

V and J are TRBV7-9 and TRBJ1-2, with D tentatively TRBD1 (5 bases). Germline V gene data show CDR1 as SEHNR and CDR2 as FQNEAQ (reference sequence). Trimming removed 5 bases from V and 8 bases from J, with 18 bases in between. This CDR3 comprises 14 residues. The CDR3 DNA is TGTGCCAGCAGCCGGGACCCGGTTGGGGGGGGCTACACCTTC. It yields the protein CASSRDPVGGGYTF.

The chain carries TRBV11-3 and TRBJ2-5; 10 bases line up with TRBD1. CDR1 is SGHNT and CDR2 is YENEEA in the germline V gene. CDR3 length: 15 amino acids. Trimming removed 5 bases from V and 3 bases from J; junction bases left unmatched: 6. The CDR3 DNA follows: TGTGCCAGCAGCGCCCGGGACAGGGGTGAAGAGACCCAGTACTTC. The encoded protein is CASSARDRGEETQYF.

The rearrangement links TRBV7-6 to TRBJ2-7, with 7 bases that match TRBD2. V lost 8 bases, J lost 1 base, and 11 bases stayed unmatched. The CDR3 loop spans 15 amino acids. Germline V gene lookup returns CDR1 SGHVS and CDR2 FNYEAQ. CDR3 in amino acids: CASGPLVGGSYEQYF. The CDR3 nucleotides read TGTGCCAGCGGCCCCCTGGTGGGAGGGTCCTACGAGCAGTACTTC.

V gene TRBV7-6 combines with J gene TRBJ1-1; 8 bases align to TRBD1. The CDR3 is 15 residues long. Germline V gene data show CDR1 as SGHVS and CDR2 as FNYEAQ. V lost 5 bases to trimming and J lost 3 bases; unmatched junction nucleotides: 8. CDR3 loop: CASSTRTGLDTEAFF. CDR3 nucleotide sequence: TGTGCCAGCAGCACTAGGACAGGGCTGGACACTGAAGCTTTCTTT.